Listed below are T cell receptor beta chains from one sample, sequenced in a study of cytotoxic CD8 clonotypes in ibrutinib-treated CLL. Generated by immunoSEQ multiplex PCR, the TCRdb table keeps only in-frame clones and is missing some. Of hundreds of thousands of clones listed, around 70% are singletons. The sample here was PBMCs, taken after 24 months of ibrutinib treatment. These receptors originate from a human donor with chronic lymphocytic leukemia. Both conserved end residues are part of each CDR3. Each record gives: V gene, CDR3 protein.

TRBV28,CASSLDRGETQYF
TRBV9,CASSVVDRANSEAFF
TRBV7-2,CASSTRDRGWANYGYTF
TRBV29-1,CSVEKRGGYGYTF
TRBV5-1,CASSPTGGSYNEQFF
TRBV10-3,CAISEGGRSYGYTF
TRBV28,CASSFSTGKNEKLFF
TRBV6-5,CASIGRGKVTEAFF
TRBV27,CASRPGFGGREQFF
TRBV30,CAWKLRGLSYEQYF
TRBV15,CATSRARQGGSYEQYF
TRBV11-2,CASSLGGVAYEQYF
TRBV29-1,CSVVRTGTETQYF
TRBV29-1,CSVDGYYNEQFF
TRBV27,CASSFLATQYF
TRBV5-1,CASSLRGEETQYF
TRBV11-2,CASSPGTHNANEQFF
TRBV27,CASSSLAGGVEQFF
TRBV5-1,CASKEQGTGELFF
TRBV28,CASSEPGLAGGNEQFF
TRBV30,CAWRGRRNEKLFF
TRBV19,CASSIAGQKLDTQYF
TRBV5-6,CASRREGVEYF